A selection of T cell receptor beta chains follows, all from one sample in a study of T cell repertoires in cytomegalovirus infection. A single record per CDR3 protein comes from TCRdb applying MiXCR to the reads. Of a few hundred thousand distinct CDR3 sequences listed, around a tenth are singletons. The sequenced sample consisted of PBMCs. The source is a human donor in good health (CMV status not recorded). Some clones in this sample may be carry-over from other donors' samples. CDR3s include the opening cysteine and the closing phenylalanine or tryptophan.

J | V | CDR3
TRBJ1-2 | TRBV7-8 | CASSLLTRTNYGYTF
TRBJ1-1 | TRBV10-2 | CASSENRLNTEAFF
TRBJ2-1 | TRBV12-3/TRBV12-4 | CASSRNSGYEQFF
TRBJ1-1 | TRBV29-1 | CSVLTGYTEAFF
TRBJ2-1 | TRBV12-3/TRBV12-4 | CASRLPGTSGNYEQFF
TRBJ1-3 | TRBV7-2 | CASSLVIPHRTASGNTIYF
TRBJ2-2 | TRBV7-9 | CASSFVAQGTGELFF
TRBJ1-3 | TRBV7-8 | CASSLVRAGTGNTIYF
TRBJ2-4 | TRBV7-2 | CASSSLGRRLLAKNIQYF
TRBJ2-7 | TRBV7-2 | CASSLGLGYEQYF
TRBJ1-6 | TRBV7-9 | CASSLRDSYNSPLHF
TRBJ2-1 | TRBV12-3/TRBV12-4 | CASLSSGRGNEQFF
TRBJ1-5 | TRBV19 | CASSIGGNNQPQHF
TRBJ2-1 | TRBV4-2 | CASSPRGTSGSYNEQFF
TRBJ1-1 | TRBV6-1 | CASSSRTAAGVTEAFF
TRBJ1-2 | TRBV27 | CASSLYYGPTATYGYTF
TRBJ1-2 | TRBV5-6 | CASTDSYGYTF
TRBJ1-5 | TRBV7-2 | CASSLGTPASNQPQHF
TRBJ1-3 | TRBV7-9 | CASSLARTPPGGNTIYF
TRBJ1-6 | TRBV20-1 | CSARLPRRANSPLHF
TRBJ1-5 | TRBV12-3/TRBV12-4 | CASSWGDLGNQPQHF
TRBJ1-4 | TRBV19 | CASSDIGTEDKLFF
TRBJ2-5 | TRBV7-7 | CASSLKNSPGETQYF
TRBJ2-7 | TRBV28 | CASSLRQTPLTKQYF
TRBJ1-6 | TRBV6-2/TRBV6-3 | CASISRDGSRDTWSSPLHF
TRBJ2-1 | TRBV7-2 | CASSLRTGSSYNEQFF
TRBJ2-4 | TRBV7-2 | CASSSVGPGGDIQYF
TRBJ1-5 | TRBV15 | CATSSLQGTQPQHF
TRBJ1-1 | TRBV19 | CASTVGPKAISEAFF
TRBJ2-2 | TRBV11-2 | CARSLIRGTGELFF
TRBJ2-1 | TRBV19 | CASSIQGAHNEQFF